Below are 2 T cell receptor beta chains sequenced from a single sample in a study of T cell repertoires in cytomegalovirus infection. TCRdb re-called the reads through MiXCR, storing one row per CDR3 protein. This sample has about 130,000 distinct CDR3 sequences; 24% occur once, and the top ten carry about a third. These receptors' antigens are unknown. Source material: PBMCs, sequenced either directly or after in vitro stimulation (not recorded which). The source of these receptors is a human donor in good health (CMV status not recorded). Some clones in this sample may be carry-over from other donors' samples.

The chain couples TRBV2 to TRBJ2-1; 10 bases agree with TRBD2. This CDR3 is built from 15 residues. CDR1 and CDR2 from the germline V gene are SNHLY and FYNNEI. Unmatched junction bases numbered 9, after V lost 4 bases and J lost 9 bases. CDR3 nucleotide sequence: TGTGCCAGCAGTGGAGGTAGCGGGAGGTTCGGTGAGCAGTTCTTC. It encodes CASSGGSGRFGEQFF. Combining the CDR3 with reference TRBV2 and TRBJ2-1 gives the whole variable domain EPEVTQTPSHQVTQMGQEVILRCVPISNHLYFYWYRQILGQKVEFLVSFYNNEISEKSEIFDDQFSVERPDGSNFTLKIRSTKLEDSAMYFCASSGGSGRFGEQFFGPGTRLTVL.

The chain joins TRBV20-1 to TRBJ2-7; 14 bases fit TRBD2. In germline, CDR1 is DFQATT, CDR2 SNEGSKA (reference sequence). This CDR3 is 17 amino acids long. J lost 3 bases, V lost 3 bases, and 10 bases had no gene match. CDR3 nucleotide sequence: TGCAGTGCTAGGCCGGGACTAGCGGGAGTTTGGGTCTACGAGCAGTACTTC. This codes for CSARPGLAGVWVYEQYF.